The clone carrying this T cell receptor (beta chain) was recorded a few times. This record belongs to a study of T cell repertoires in cytomegalovirus infection. Germline lookup yields CDR1 LNHDA and CDR2 SQIVND (reference sequence). The CDR3 is 15 residues long. Trimming took 5 bases from V and 0 from J, leaving 10 bases between them. Using its own MiXCR run on the reads, TCRdb lists one record per CDR3 protein. The repertoire includes around 530,000 distinct CDR3 sequences, about 30% of them detected once, and over 10% sits in the top ten. The chain recombines TRBV19 with TRBJ1-4, with no clear D. This sequence originates from a human donor in good health (CMV status not recorded). Some clones in this sample may be carry-over from other donors' samples. The sequenced sample consisted of PBMCs. CDR3 DNA: TGTGCCAGTAGTCTGGCTAGAGCAACTAATGAAAAACTGTTTTTT. This translates into CASSLARATNEKLFF.